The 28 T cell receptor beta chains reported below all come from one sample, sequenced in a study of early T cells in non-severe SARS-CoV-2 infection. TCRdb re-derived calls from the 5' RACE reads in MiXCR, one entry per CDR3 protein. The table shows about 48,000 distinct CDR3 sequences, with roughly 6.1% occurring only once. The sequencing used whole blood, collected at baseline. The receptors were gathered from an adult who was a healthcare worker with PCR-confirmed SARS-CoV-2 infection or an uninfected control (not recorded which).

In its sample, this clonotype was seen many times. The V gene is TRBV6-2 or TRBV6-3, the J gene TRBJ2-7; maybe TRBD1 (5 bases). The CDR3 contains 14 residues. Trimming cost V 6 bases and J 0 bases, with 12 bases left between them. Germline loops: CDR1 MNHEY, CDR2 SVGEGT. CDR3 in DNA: TGTGCCAGCAGCCCACCCGACAGCTCCTACGAGCAGTACTTC. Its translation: CASSPPDSSYEQYF.

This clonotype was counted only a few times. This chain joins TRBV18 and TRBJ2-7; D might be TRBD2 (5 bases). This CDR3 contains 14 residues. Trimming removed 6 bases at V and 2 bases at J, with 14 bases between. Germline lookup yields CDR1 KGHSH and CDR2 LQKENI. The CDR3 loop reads CASSEVGFAYEQYF. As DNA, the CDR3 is TGTGCCAGCTCGGAGGTGGGCTTTGCCTACGAGCAGTACTTC.

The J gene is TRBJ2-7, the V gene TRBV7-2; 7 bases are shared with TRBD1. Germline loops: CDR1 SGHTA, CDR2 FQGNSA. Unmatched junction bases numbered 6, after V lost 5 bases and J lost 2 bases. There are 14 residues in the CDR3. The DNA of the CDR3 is TGTGCCAGCAGCCCAACAGGGGTCCCCTACGAGCAGTACTTC. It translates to CASSPTGVPYEQYF.

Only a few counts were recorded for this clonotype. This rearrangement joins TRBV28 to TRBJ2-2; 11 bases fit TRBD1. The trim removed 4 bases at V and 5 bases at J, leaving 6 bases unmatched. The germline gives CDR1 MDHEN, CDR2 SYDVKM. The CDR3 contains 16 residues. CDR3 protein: CASSSWGTGGTGELFF. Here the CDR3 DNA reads TGTGCCAGCAGTTCCTGGGGGACAGGGGGGACCGGGGAGCTGTTTTTT.

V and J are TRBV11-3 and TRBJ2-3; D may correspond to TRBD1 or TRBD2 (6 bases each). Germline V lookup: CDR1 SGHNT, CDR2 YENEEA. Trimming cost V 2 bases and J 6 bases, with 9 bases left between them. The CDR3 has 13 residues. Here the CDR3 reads CASSLQGRDTQYF. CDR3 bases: TGTGCCAGCAGCTTACAGGGGAGGGATACGCAGTATTTT.

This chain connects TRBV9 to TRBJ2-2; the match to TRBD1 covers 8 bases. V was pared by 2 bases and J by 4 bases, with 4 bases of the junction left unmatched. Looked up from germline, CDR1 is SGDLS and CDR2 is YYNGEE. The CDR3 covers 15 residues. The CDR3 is CASSVTTGGTGELFF. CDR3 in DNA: TGTGCCAGCAGCGTGACCACAGGGGGCACCGGGGAGCTGTTTTTT.

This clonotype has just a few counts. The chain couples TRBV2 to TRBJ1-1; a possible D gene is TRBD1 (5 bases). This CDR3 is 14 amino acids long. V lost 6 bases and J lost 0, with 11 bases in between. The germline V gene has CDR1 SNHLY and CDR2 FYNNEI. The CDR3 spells CASRAGTLNTEAFF. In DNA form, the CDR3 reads TGTGCCAGCAGGGCCGGGACGTTGAACACTGAAGCTTTCTTT.

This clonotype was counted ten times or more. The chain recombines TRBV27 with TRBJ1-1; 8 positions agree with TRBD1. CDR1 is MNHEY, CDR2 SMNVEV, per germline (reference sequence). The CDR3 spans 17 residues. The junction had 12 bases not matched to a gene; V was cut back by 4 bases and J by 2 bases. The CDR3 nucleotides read TGTGCCAGCAGTTCCCAAGGGACAGGCGTATCTAACACTGAAGCTTTCTTT. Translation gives CASSSQGTGVSNTEAFF.

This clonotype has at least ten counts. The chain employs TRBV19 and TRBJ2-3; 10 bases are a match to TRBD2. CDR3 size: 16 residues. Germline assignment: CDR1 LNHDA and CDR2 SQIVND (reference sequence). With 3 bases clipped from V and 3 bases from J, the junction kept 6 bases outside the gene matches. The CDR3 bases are TGTGCCAGTAGTATCGGGGTAGCGGGAGGAACAGATACGCAGTATTTT. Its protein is CASSIGVAGGTDTQYF. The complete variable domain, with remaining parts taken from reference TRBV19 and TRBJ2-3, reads DGGITQSPKYLFRKEGQNVTLSCEQNLNHDAMYWYRQDPGQGLRLIYYSQIVNDFQKGDIAEGYSVSREKKESFPLTVTSAQKNPTAFYLCASSIGVAGGTDTQYFGPGTRLTVL.

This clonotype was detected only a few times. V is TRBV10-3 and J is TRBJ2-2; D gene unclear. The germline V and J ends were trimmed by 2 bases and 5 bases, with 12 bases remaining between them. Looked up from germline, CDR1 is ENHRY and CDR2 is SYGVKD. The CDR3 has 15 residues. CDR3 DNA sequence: TGTGCCATCAGTGAGGGTCGGGTCGGGACCGGGGAGCTGTTTTTT. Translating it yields CAISEGRVGTGELFF.

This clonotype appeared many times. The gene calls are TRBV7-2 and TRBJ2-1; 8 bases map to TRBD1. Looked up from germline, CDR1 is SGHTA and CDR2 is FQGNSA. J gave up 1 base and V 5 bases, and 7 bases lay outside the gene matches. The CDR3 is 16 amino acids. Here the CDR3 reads CASSTRTGSSYNEQFF. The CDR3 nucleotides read TGTGCCAGCAGCACTAGGACAGGGTCATCCTACAATGAGCAGTTCTTC. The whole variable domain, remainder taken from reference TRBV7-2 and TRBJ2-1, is GAGVSQSPSNKVTEKGKDVELRCDPISGHTALYWYRQSLGQGLEFLIYFQGNSAPDKSGLPSDRFSAERTGGSVSTLTIQRTQQEDSAVYLCASSTRTGSSYNEQFFGPGTRLTVL.

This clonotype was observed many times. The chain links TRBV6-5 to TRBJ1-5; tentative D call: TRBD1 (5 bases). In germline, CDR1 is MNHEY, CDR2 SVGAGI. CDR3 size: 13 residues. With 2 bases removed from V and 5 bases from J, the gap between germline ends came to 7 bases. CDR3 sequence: CASSYRGHQPQHF. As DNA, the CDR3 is TGTGCCAGCAGTTACAGGGGACATCAGCCCCAGCATTTT.

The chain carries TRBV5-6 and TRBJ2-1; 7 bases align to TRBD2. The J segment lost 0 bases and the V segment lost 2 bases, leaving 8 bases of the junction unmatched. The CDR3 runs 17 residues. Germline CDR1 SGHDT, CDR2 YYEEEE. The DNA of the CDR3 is TGTGCCAGCAGCTTATCCTTAGCGGGCCGCTCCTACAATGAGCAGTTCTTC. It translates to CASSLSLAGRSYNEQFF. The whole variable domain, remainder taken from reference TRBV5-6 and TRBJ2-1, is DAGVTQSPTHLIKTRGQQVTLRCSPKSGHDTVSWYQQALGQGPQFIFQYYEEEERQRGNFPDRFSGHQFPNYSSELNVNALLLGDSALYLCASSLSLAGRSYNEQFFGPGTRLTVL.

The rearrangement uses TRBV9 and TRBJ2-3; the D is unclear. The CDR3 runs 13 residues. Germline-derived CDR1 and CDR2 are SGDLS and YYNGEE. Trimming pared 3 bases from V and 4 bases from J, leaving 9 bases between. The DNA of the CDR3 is TGTGCCAGCAGCGCCCACTTCTCAGATACGCAGTATTTT. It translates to CASSAHFSDTQYF.

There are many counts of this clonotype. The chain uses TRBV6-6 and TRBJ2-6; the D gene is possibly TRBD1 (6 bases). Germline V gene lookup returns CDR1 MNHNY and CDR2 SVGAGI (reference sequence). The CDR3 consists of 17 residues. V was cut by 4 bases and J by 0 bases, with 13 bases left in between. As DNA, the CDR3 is TGTGCCAGCAGTTCCGCGACAGGCCTCTCTGGGGCCAACGTCCTGACTTTC. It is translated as CASSSATGLSGANVLTF.

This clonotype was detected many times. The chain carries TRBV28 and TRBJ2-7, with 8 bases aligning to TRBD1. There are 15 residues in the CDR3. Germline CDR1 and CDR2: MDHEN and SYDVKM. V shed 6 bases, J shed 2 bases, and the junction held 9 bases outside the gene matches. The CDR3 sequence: CASSPRTGGPYEQYF. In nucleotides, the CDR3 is TGTGCCAGCAGCCCACGCACAGGGGGACCCTACGAGCAGTACTTC.

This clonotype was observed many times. In DNA, the CDR3 is TGTGCCAGCAGGGCTGATTACACCGGGGAGCTGTTTTTT. It codes for CASRADYTGELFF. The genes are TRBV7-6 and TRBJ2-2; D gene unclear. Trimming stripped 6 bases from V and 3 bases from J, with 8 bases between. The germline gives CDR1 SGHVS, CDR2 FNYEAQ. The CDR3 consists of 13 residues.

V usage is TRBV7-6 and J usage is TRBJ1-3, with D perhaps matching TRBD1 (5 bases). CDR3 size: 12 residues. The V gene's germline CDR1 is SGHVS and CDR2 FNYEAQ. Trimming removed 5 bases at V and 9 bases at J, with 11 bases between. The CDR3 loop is CASSQGGGTIYF. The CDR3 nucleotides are TGTGCCAGCAGCCAAGGCGGGGGCACCATATATTTT.

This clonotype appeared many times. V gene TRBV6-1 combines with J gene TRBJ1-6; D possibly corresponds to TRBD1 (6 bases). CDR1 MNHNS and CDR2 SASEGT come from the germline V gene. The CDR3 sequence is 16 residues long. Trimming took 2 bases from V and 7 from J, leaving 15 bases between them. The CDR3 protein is CASSEPAAGVNSPLHF. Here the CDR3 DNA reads TGTGCCAGCAGTGAACCCGCGGCAGGGGTGAATTCACCCCTCCACTTT.

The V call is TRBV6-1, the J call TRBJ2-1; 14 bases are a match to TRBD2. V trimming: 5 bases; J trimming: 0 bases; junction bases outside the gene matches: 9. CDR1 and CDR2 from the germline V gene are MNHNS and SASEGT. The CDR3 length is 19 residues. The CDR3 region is CASSYAGTSGSPSYNEQFF. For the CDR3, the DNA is TGTGCCAGCAGTTACGCCGGGACTAGCGGGAGCCCCTCCTACAATGAGCAGTTCTTC.

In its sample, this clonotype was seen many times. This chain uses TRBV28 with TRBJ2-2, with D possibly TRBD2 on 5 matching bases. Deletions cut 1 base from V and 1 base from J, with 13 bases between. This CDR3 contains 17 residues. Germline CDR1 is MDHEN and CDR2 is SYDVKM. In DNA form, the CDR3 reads TGTGCCAGCAGTTTATTGGACCGTACTAGGAACACCGGGGAGCTGTTTTTT. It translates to CASSLLDRTRNTGELFF.

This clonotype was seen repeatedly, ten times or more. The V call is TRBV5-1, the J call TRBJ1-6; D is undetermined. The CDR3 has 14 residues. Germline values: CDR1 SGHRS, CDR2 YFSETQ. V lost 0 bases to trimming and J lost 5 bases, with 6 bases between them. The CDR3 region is CASSLEADNSPLHF. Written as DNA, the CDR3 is TGCGCCAGCAGCTTGGAGGCGGATAATTCACCCCTCCACTTT. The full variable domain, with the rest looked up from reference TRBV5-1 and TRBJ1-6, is KAGVTQTPRYLIKTRGQQVTLSCSPISGHRSVSWYQQTPGQGLQFLFEYFSETQRNKGNFPGRFSGRQFSNSRSEMNVSTLELGDSALYLCASSLEADNSPLHFGNGTRLTVT.

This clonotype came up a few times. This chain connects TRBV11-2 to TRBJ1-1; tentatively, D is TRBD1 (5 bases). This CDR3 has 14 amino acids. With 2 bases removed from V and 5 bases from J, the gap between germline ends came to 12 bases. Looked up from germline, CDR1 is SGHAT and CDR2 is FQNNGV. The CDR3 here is CASSLRWGETEAFF. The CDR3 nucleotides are TGTGCCAGCAGCTTACGTTGGGGGGAAACTGAAGCTTTCTTT.

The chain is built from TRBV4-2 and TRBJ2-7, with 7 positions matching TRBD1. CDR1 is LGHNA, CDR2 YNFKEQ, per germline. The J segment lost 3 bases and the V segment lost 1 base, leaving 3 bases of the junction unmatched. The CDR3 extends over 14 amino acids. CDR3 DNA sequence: TGTGCCAGCAGCCAAGGGGGACAGAGCTACGAGCAGTACTTC. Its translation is CASSQGGQSYEQYF.

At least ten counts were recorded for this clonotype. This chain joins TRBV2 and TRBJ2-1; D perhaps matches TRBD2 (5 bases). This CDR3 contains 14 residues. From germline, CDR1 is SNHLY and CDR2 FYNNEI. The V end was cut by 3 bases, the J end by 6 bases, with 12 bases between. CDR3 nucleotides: TGTGCCAGCAGTGAGGTAGCTAGCAGCAATGAGCAGTTCTTC. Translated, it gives CASSEVASSNEQFF.

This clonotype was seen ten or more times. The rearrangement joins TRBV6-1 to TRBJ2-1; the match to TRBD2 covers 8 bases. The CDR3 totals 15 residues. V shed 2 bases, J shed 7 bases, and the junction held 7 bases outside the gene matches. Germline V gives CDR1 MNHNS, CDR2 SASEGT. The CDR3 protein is CASSENGGLGNEQFF. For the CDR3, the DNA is TGTGCCAGCAGTGAAAATGGGGGACTAGGGAATGAGCAGTTCTTC.

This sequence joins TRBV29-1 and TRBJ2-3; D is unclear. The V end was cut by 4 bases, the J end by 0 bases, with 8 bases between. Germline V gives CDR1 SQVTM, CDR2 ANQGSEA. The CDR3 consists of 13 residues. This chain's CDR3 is CSVAGDSTDTQYF. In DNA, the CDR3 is TGCAGCGTTGCGGGCGACAGCACAGATACGCAGTATTTT.

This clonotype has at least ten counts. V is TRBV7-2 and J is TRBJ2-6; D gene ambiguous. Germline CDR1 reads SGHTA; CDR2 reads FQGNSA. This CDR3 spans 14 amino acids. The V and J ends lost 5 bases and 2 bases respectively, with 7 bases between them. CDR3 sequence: CASSRYPGANVLTF. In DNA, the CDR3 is TGTGCCAGCAGCCGTTATCCTGGGGCCAACGTCCTGACTTTC.